A selection of T cell receptor beta chains follows, all from one sample in a study of cytomegalovirus exposure and HLA in healthy donors. Profiling relied on immunoSEQ multiplex PCR, and the TCRdb table lists in-frame clones only, not all of them. Of about 99,000 clones in the sample, around 80% are singletons; the top ten hold 10%. Sequencing was carried out using PBMCs. The source is a woman aged 18-29 years in good health and CMV-seropositive. Both conserved end residues are part of each CDR3. D genes are given only for firm matches. Size is stated for part of the rows, as once, few or many counts, or as a class when the clone is expanded.

J: TRBJ1-5
size: -
length: 14
V: TRBV27
D: TRBD1
DNA: TGTGCCAGCAGTTTATACAGGGGAAATCAGCCCCAGCATTTT
CDR3: CASSLYRGNQPQHF

J: TRBJ2-5
size: -
length: 18
V: TRBV9
D: TRBD2
DNA: TGTGCCAGCAGCGTAATGTGGTGGGGACTAGCGGGGCAAGAGACCCAGTACTTC
CDR3: CASSVMWWGLAGQETQYF

J: TRBJ2-7
size: few
length: 15
V: TRBV5-1
D: TRBD2
DNA: TGCGCCAGCAGCTTGCTTGGGACTAGGGAAGAAGAGCAGTACTTC
CDR3: CASSLLGTREEEQYF

J: TRBJ2-1
size: once
length: 16
V: TRBV4-2
D: -
DNA: TGTGCCAGCAGCCAAGATCAGGGGTTATCCTACAATGAGCAGTTCTTC
CDR3: CASSQDQGLSYNEQFF

J: TRBJ2-5
size: -
length: 15
V: TRBV4-1
D: TRBD1
DNA: TGCGCCAGCAGTCTCGACCGGACAGGGATGAAGACCCAGTACTTC
CDR3: CASSLDRTGMKTQYF

J: TRBJ1-1
size: -
length: 13
V: TRBV27
D: -
DNA: TGTGCCAGCAGTTTTACGAGCTGGACTGAAGCTTTCTTT
CDR3: CASSFTSWTEAFF

J: TRBJ2-5
size: -
length: 13
V: TRBV11-2
D: -
DNA: TGTGCCAGCCGGTGGGCTGGTGGGGAGACCCAGTACTTC
CDR3: CASRWAGGETQYF

J: TRBJ1-2
size: -
length: 15
V: TRBV7-2
D: TRBD1
DNA: TGTGCCAGCAGCTTATTGGACAGGGTTATGCGAGGCTACACCTTC
CDR3: CASSLLDRVMRGYTF

J: TRBJ2-1
size: many
length: 17
V: TRBV4-3
D: TRBD2
DNA: TGCGCCAGCAGCCAGATTATAGCGGGAGGGCCGGGGAATGAGCAGTTCTTC
CDR3: CASSQIIAGGPGNEQFF

J: TRBJ2-7
size: -
length: 14
V: TRBV7-2
D: TRBD1
DNA: TGTGCCAGCACTAGACAGGGTAAGGACTACGAGCAGTACTTC
CDR3: CASTRQGKDYEQYF

J: TRBJ1-1
size: -
length: 13
V: TRBV5-1
D: -
DNA: TGCGCCAGCGGGAGCCAGGGGTCGACTGAAGCTTTCTTT
CDR3: CASGSQGSTEAFF

J: TRBJ1-2
size: -
length: 14
V: TRBV9
D: -
DNA: TGTGCCAGCAGCGTAGGTACAGCTGGCTATGGCTACACCTTC
CDR3: CASSVGTAGYGYTF

J: TRBJ1-1
size: -
length: 14
V: TRBV28
D: TRBD1
DNA: TGTGCCAGCGGTATACAGGGGGCTTTGGCTGAAGCTTTCTTT
CDR3: CASGIQGALAEAFF

J: TRBJ2-4
size: once
length: 13
V: TRBV19
D: -
DNA: TGTGCCAGTAGCACAGGGAATACGAACATTCAGTACTTC
CDR3: CASSTGNTNIQYF

J: TRBJ2-5
size: -
length: 11
V: TRBV7-6
D: -
DNA: TGTGCCAGCAGCGCGGAGGGGACCCAGTACTTC
CDR3: CASSAEGTQYF

J: TRBJ2-1
size: once
length: 12
V: TRBV19
D: -
DNA: TGTGCCAGTAGTGCGACCGGGACACAGCAGTTCTTC
CDR3: CASSATGTQQFF

J: TRBJ1-5
size: -
length: 16
V: TRBV2
D: TRBD1
DNA: TGTGCCAGCAGTTCTACGGGACAGGGGGCAAATCAGCCCCAGCATTTT
CDR3: CASSSTGQGANQPQHF

J: TRBJ2-5
size: -
length: 15
V: TRBV7-9
D: TRBD2
DNA: TGTGCCAGCAGCATGACTAGCGGGGATCCGGAGACCCAGTACTTC
CDR3: CASSMTSGDPETQYF

J: TRBJ2-3
size: few
length: 16
V: TRBV7-3
D: TRBD1
DNA: TGTGCCAGCAGCTTAAGGGACGGACAGGGAACAGATACGCAGTATTTT
CDR3: CASSLRDGQGTDTQYF

J: TRBJ1-2
size: -
length: 14
V: TRBV7-2
D: TRBD1
DNA: TGTGCCAGCAGCAAGGGACAGGGGAGTCTTGGCTACACCTTC
CDR3: CASSKGQGSLGYTF

J: TRBJ1-1
size: -
length: 15
V: TRBV29-1
D: TRBD1
DNA: TGCAGCGCTGGGGGACAGGGGGCAGGGAACACTGAAGCTTTCTTT
CDR3: CSAGGQGAGNTEAFF

J: TRBJ2-5
size: -
length: 13
V: TRBV10-3
D: TRBD1
DNA: TGTGCCATCAGTGAAGACAGGGAAGAGACCCAGTACTTC
CDR3: CAISEDREETQYF

J: TRBJ2-2
size: -
length: 19
V: TRBV7-2
D: TRBD1
DNA: TGTGCCAGCAGCTTATTCCTAGGTCCGAGACAGGGGAGGACCGGGGAGCTGTTTTTT
CDR3: CASSLFLGPRQGRTGELFF

J: TRBJ1-3
size: -
length: 14
V: TRBV28
D: -
DNA: TGTGCCAGCAGTTTAGGGGGCAGGGGAAACACCATATATTTT
CDR3: CASSLGGRGNTIYF

J: TRBJ1-1
size: -
length: 13
V: TRBV6-4
D: -
DNA: TGTGCCAGCAGTGAGACAATTAACACTGAAGCTTTCTTT
CDR3: CASSETINTEAFF

J: TRBJ1-1
size: -
length: 16
V: TRBV5-1
D: -
DNA: TGCGCCAGCAGCTTGTTAGGGGGACACCAGAACACTGAAGCTTTCTTT
CDR3: CASSLLGGHQNTEAFF

J: TRBJ2-6
size: once
length: 17
V: TRBV10-2
D: TRBD2
DNA: TGCGCCAGCAGTGGCGGGGCTAGCGGCTCTGGGGCCAACGTCCTGACTTTC
CDR3: CASSGGASGSGANVLTF

J: TRBJ2-3
size: few
length: 17
V: TRBV5-1
D: -
DNA: TGCGCCAGCAGCTTCGTGGGTCCGGTCGGCGGGGCAGATACGCAGTATTTT
CDR3: CASSFVGPVGGADTQYF

J: TRBJ2-2
size: many
length: 18
V: TRBV5-6
D: TRBD2
DNA: TGTGCCAGCAGCTTGAGTCGACTAGCGGGGGGGCCGATCGGGGAGCTGTTTTTT
CDR3: CASSLSRLAGGPIGELFF

J: TRBJ2-3
size: once
length: 13
V: TRBV7-2
D: -
DNA: TGTGCCAGCAGCTTAGAGCGCACAGATACGCAGTATTTT
CDR3: CASSLERTDTQYF

J: TRBJ2-1
size: -
length: 15
V: TRBV7-9
D: -
DNA: TGTGCCAGCAGCCCCCCCTTTAGGGCGGGTAATGAGCAGTTCTTC
CDR3: CASSPPFRAGNEQFF

J: TRBJ1-1
size: -
length: 15
V: TRBV27
D: -
DNA: TGTGCCAGCAGTTTAGTCAAGTACAGCAACACTGAAGCTTTCTTT
CDR3: CASSLVKYSNTEAFF

J: TRBJ1-2
size: -
length: 14
V: TRBV2
D: TRBD1
DNA: TGTGCCAGCAGTGGGGAGACAGGGGGCTATGGCTACACCTTC
CDR3: CASSGETGGYGYTF

J: TRBJ2-7
size: few
length: 11
V: TRBV4-1
D: -
DNA: TGCGCCAGCAGCCAAGGGGAGGAGCAGTACTTC
CDR3: CASSQGEEQYF

J: TRBJ2-7
size: once
length: 16
V: TRBV27
D: -
DNA: TGTGCCAGGCCTCGAGGACAGCAACATAGAAACTACGAGCAGTACTTC
CDR3: CARPRGQQHRNYEQYF

J: TRBJ2-7
size: few
length: 14
V: TRBV10-3
D: -
DNA: TGTGCCATCAGTGGCGGGACAGAGTGGGACGAGCAGTACTTC
CDR3: CAISGGTEWDEQYF

J: TRBJ1-1
size: few
length: 19
V: TRBV9
D: TRBD1
DNA: TGTGCCAGCAGCGCCGCATTAGGGGTCACAGGGGGCTCGAACACTGAAGCTTTCTTT
CDR3: CASSAALGVTGGSNTEAFF

J: TRBJ2-1
size: -
length: 13
V: TRBV13
D: -
DNA: TGTGCCAGCAGCCCAGGGCTGGACAATGAGCAGTTCTTC
CDR3: CASSPGLDNEQFF

J: TRBJ2-7
size: -
length: 15
V: TRBV6-6
D: TRBD2
DNA: TGTGCCAGCAGTTATTTGGCGGGAGGGGGGTACGAGCAGTACTTC
CDR3: CASSYLAGGGYEQYF

J: TRBJ1-2
size: -
length: 16
V: TRBV2
D: -
DNA: TGTGCCAGCAGCGGGTCACCAGGGATTTCTAACTATGGCTACACCTTC
CDR3: CASSGSPGISNYGYTF

J: TRBJ2-3
size: -
length: 16
V: TRBV4-1
D: TRBD2
DNA: TGCGCCAGCAGCCAGCTACTAGCGGGGAGCCCAGATACGCAGTATTTT
CDR3: CASSQLLAGSPDTQYF

J: TRBJ1-1
size: -
length: 15
V: TRBV5-4
D: -
DNA: TGTGCCAGCAGCTCGGCAGGGGTTTTGACCACTGAAGCTTTCTTT
CDR3: CASSSAGVLTTEAFF

J: TRBJ1-5
size: few
length: 12
V: TRBV30
D: -
DNA: TGTGCCGGGGGGGGTAGCAATCAGCCCCAGCATTTT
CDR3: CAGGGSNQPQHF

J: TRBJ2-6
size: -
length: 16
V: TRBV25-1
D: TRBD1
DNA: TGTGCCAGCAGTGGACTGACAGGGGCCGGGGCCAACGTCCTGACTTTC
CDR3: CASSGLTGAGANVLTF

J: TRBJ2-2
size: once
length: 14
V: TRBV7-3
D: -
DNA: TGTGCCAGCAGCTTAAAGAGGGCCACCGGGGAGCTGTTTTTT
CDR3: CASSLKRATGELFF

J: TRBJ2-7
size: -
length: 16
V: TRBV27
D: -
DNA: TGTGCCAGCACCCGACAAGGGGTCCCTGGTTACTACGAGCAGTACTTC
CDR3: CASTRQGVPGYYEQYF